This TCR beta chain was retrieved from a study of CD8 T cells in Susac syndrome. Sequencing of TCR beta was performed on blood CD8+ T cells and on blood CD4+ T cells. It was negative isolation that provided the CD8+ and CD4+ T cells, whereas TEMRA cells were enriched by FACS. Deletions cut 5 bases from V and 4 bases from J, with 11 bases between. CDR1 is SEHNR, CDR2 FQNEAQ, per germline (reference sequence). The CDR3 extends over 13 amino acids. Random hexamers primed reverse transcription of about 0.45 to 1 ug RNA. TCR beta CDR3 was amplified by immunoSEQ covering 54 Vbeta and 13 Jbeta. Each CDR3 protein is one row after TCRdb ran MiXCR on the immunoSEQ multiplex PCR reads. The table has 150,000 to 200,000 distinct CDR3 sequences, 95% seen once.

This clonotype originated in a human donor with multiple sclerosis. The chain employs TRBV7-9 and TRBJ1-2; D unclear. Material: CD8+ T cells from PBMCs. The DNA of the CDR3 is TGTGCCAGCAGCGTGTCTCTGGGCTATGGCTACACCTTC. Its protein is CASSVSLGYGYTF.